This T cell receptor (beta chain) was retrieved from a study of identical twins. Each CDR3 protein is one row after TCRdb ran MiXCR on the 5' RACE reads. Found here are some 330,000 distinct CDR3 sequences, roughly 9% of them singletons; the top ten hold 8.5% to 10%. Study-level findings and limits: Clonotypes of the beta chain that were abundant in cord blood carried fewer insertions (memory repertoires showed none). With beta out-of-frame sequences, excess sharing by twins was weaker.

The CDR3 runs 13 residues. The germline CDR1 and CDR2 sequences are SGHAT and FQNNGV. J was trimmed by 3 bases and V by 8 bases; bases with no gene match: 4. Healthy Caucasians alone served as donors. This clonotype has only a few counts. Its antigen is currently unknown. Sequencing used naive T cells sorted from blood. The chain carries TRBV11-2 and TRBJ2-7, with TRBD2 identical over 10 bases. The TCR sequence derives from a woman aged 50 to 65 in good health. CDR3 DNA sequence: TGTGCCAGCTCCCGGACTAGCGGCTACGAGCAGTACTTC. Protein sequence: CASSRTSGYEQYF. Looking up the rest from reference TRBV11-2 and TRBJ2-7 gives the full variable domain: EAGVAQSPRYKIIEKRQSVAFWCNPISGHATLYWYQQILGQGPKLLIQFQNNGVVDDSQLPKDRFSAERLKGVDSTLKIQPAKLEDSAVYLCASSRTSGYEQYFGPGTRLTVT.